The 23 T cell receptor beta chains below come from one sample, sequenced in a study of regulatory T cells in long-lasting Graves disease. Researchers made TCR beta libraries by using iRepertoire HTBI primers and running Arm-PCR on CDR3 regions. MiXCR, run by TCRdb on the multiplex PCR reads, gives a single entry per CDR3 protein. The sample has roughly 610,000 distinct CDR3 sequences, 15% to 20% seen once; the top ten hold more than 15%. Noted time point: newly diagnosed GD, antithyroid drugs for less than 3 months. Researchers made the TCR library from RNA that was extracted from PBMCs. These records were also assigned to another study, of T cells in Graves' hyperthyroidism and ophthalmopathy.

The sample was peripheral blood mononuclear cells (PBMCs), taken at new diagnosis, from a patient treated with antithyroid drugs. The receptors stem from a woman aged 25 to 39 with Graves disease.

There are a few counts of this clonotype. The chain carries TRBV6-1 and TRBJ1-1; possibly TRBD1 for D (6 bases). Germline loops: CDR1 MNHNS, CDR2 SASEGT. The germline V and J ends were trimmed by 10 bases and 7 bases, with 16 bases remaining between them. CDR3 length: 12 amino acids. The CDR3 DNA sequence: TGTGCCACCACCAGGGGAACCGTTGAAGCTTTCTTT. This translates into CATTRGTVEAFF.

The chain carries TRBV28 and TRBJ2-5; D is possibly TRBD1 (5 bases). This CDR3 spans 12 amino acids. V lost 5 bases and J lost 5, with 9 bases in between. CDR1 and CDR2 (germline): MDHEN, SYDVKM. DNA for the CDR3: TGTGCCAGCAGTATAAACAGGGAGACCCAGTACTTC. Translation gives CASSINRETQYF.

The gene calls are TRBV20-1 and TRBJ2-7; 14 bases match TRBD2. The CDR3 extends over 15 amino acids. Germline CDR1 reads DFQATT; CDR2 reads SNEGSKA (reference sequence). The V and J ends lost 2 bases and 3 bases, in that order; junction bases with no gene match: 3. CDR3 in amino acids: CSARIGLAGGYEQYF. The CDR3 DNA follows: TGCAGTGCTAGAATCGGACTAGCGGGGGGCTACGAGCAGTACTTC.

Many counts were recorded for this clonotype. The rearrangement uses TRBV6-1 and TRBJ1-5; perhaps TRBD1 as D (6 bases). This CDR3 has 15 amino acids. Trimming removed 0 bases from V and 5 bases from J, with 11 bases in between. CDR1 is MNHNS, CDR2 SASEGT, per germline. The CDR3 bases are TGTGCCAGCAGTGAAGCTCAGGGGAGGTATCAGCCCCAGCATTTT. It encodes CASSEAQGRYQPQHF.

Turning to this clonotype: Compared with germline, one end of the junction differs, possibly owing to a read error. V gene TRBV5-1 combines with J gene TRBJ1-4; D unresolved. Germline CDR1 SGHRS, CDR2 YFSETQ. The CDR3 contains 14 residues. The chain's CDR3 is CASSLLEGNEKLFF. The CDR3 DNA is TGTGCCAGCAGCTTGTTGGAGGGTAATGAAAAACTGTTTTTT.

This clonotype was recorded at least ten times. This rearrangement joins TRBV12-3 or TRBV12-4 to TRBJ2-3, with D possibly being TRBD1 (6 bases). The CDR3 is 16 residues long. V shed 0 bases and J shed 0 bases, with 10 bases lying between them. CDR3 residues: CASSLAGTLSTDTQYF. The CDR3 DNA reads TGTGCCAGCAGTTTAGCAGGGACACTCAGCACAGATACGCAGTATTTT.

The CDR3 sequence: CASSLGLATEEQFF. CDR3 in DNA: TGCGCCAGCAGCTTAGGACTAGCGACTGAAGAGCAGTTCTTC. This chain uses TRBV5-1 with TRBJ2-1, with TRBD2 matching over 9 bases. The CDR3 sequence is 14 residues long. V lost 2 bases to trimming and J lost 10 bases; unmatched junction nucleotides: 7. Germline V gene lookup returns CDR1 SGHRS and CDR2 YFSETQ.

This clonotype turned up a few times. The DNA of the CDR3 is TGTGCCAGTAGTCCCATGACGGATGGCGAGCAGTACTTC. It is translated as CASSPMTDGEQYF. The genes are TRBV19 and TRBJ2-7; D unclear. The CDR3 is 13 amino acids. The V gene's germline CDR1 is LNHDA and CDR2 SQIVND (reference sequence). V was pared by 5 bases and J by 6 bases, with 14 bases between.

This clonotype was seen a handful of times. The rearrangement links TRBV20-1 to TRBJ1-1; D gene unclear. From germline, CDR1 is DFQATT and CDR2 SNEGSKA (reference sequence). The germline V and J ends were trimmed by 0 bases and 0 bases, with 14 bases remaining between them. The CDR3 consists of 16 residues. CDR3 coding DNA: TGCAGTGCTAGAGATTGGGGAAATACCATGAACACTGAAGCTTTCTTT. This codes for CSARDWGNTMNTEAFF.

CDR3 region: CAVRLADYTGELFF. The CDR3 nucleotides are TGTGCCGTCCGACTAGCAGATTACACCGGGGAGCTGTTTTTT. The rearrangement joins TRBV28 to TRBJ2-2, with 7 bases that match TRBD2. J was trimmed by 3 bases and V by 11 bases; bases with no gene match: 9. This CDR3 has 14 amino acids. In germline, CDR1 is MDHEN, CDR2 SYDVKM.

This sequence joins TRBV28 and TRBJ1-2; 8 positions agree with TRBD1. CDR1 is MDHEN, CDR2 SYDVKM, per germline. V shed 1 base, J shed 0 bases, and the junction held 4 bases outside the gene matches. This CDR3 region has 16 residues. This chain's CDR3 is CASSLFLGQANYGYTF. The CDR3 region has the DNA TGTGCCAGCAGTTTATTCCTGGGACAGGCTAACTATGGCTACACCTTC.

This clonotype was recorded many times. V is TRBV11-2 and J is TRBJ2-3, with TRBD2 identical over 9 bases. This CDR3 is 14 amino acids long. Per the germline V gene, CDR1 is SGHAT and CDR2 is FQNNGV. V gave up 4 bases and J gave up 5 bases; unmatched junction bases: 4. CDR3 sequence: CASSYTSGLDTQYF. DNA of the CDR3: TGTGCCAGCAGCTACACTAGCGGGTTAGATACGCAGTATTTT. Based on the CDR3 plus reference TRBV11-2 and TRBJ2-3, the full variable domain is EAGVAQSPRYKIIEKRQSVAFWCNPISGHATLYWYQQILGQGPKLLIQFQNNGVVDDSQLPKDRFSAERLKGVDSTLKIQPAKLEDSAVYLCASSYTSGLDTQYFGPGTRLTVL.

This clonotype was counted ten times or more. CDR3 residues: CAISALTGSYEQYF. In DNA, the CDR3 is TGTGCCATCAGTGCCTTGACTGGCTCCTACGAGCAGTACTTC. This sequence joins TRBV10-3 and TRBJ2-7; D unclear. The ends were cut back, 4 bases at V and 0 bases at J, with 10 bases in the middle. The CDR3 contains 14 residues. The germline V gene encodes CDR1 ENHRY and CDR2 SYGVKD.

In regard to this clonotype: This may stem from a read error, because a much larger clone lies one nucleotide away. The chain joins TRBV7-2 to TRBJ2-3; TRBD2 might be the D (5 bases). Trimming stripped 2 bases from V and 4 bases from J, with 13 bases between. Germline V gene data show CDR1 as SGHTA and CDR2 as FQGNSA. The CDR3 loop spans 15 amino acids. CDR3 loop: CASSLMRVLPDTQYF. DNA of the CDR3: TGTGCCAGCAGCTTAATGCGGGTTCTCCCAGATACGCAGTATTTT.

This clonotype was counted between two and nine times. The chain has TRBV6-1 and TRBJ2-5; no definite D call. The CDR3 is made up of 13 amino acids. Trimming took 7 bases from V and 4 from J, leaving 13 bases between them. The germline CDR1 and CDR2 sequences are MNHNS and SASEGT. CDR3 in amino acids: CASTQHRPETQYF. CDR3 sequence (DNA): TGTGCCAGCACTCAACACCGACCAGAGACCCAGTACTTC.

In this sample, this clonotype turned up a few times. The CDR3 reads CASSRGRFYGYTF. Written as DNA, the CDR3 is TGTGCCAGCAGTCGGGGGCGCTTCTATGGCTACACCTTC. The V call is TRBV6-2 or TRBV6-3, the J call TRBJ1-2; maybe TRBD1 (6 bases). V was pared by 5 bases and J by 4 bases, with 11 bases between. Germline V gene sequence: CDR1 MNHEY, CDR2 SVGEGT. This CDR3 contains 13 residues.

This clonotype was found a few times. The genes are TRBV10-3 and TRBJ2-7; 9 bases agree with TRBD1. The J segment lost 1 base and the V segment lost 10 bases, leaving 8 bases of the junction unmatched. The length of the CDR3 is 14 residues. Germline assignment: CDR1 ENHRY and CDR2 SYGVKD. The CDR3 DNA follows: TGTGCCACCGTAGCCGGGACAGGGTCCTACGAGCAGTACTTC. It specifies CATVAGTGSYEQYF.

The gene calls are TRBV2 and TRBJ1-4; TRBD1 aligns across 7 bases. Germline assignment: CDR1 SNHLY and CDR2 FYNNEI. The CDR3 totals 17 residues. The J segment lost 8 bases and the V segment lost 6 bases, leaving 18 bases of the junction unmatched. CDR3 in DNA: TGTGCCAGCAGCACCCCACGGGGCCCAGGGGGGAAGGAAAAACTGTTTTTT. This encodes CASSTPRGPGGKEKLFF.

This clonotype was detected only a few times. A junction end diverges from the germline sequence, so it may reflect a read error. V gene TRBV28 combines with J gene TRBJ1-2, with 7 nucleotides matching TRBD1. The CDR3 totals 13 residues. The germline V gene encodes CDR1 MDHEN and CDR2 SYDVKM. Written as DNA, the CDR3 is TGTGCCTGCAGTCTCACAGGGGACTATGGCTACACCTTC. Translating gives CACSLTGDYGYTF.

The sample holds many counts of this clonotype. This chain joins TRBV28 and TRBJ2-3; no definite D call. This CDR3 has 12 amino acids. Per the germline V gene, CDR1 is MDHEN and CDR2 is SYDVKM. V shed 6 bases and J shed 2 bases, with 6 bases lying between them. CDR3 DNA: TGTGCCAGCAGAACAACCACAGATACGCAGTATTTT. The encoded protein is CASRTTTDTQYF. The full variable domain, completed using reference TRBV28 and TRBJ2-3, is DVKVTQSSRYLVKRTGEKVFLECVQDMDHENMFWYRQDPGLGLRLIYFSYDVKMKEKGDIPEGYSVSREKKERFSLILESASTNQTSMYLCASRTTTDTQYFGPGTRLTVL.

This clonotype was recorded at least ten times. CDR3 residues: CASSYSIGTGIYPGNQPQHF. Here the CDR3 DNA reads TGTGCCAGCAGTTACTCGATCGGGACAGGTATTTATCCAGGCAATCAGCCCCAGCATTTT. This chain links TRBV6-5 with TRBJ1-5; 8 nucleotides line up with TRBD1. Germline V lookup: CDR1 MNHEY, CDR2 SVGAGI. The ends lost 0 bases at V and 2 bases at J; junction bases unmatched: 15. The CDR3 is made up of 20 amino acids.

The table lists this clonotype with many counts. The CDR3 region has the DNA TGTGCCAGCAGTCGGACAGGGTTTTACGAGCAGTACTTC. This encodes CASSRTGFYEQYF. The chain links TRBV28 to TRBJ2-7; TRBD1 aligns across 8 bases. The germline V gene encodes CDR1 MDHEN and CDR2 SYDVKM. V shed 5 bases and J 4 bases; nucleotides not matched to a gene: 4. The CDR3 is 13 amino acids.

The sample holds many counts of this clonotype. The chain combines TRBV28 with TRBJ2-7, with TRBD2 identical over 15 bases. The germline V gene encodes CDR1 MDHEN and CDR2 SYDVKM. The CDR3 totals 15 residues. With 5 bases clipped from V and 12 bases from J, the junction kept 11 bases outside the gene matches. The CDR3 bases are TGTGCCAGCAGTCTAGGGACAGCGGGACTAGCGGGAGGGTACTTC. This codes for CASSLGTAGLAGGYF.